This is a list of T cell receptor beta chains from one sample in a study of cytomegalovirus exposure and HLA in healthy donors. TCRdb's copy holds only in-frame clones and misses some; the assay was immunoSEQ multiplex PCR. The table records about 120,000 clones, over 70% of them present only once. The sample consisted of PBMCs. The origin of the receptors is a man aged 18 to 30 in good health and CMV-seropositive. Each CDR3 is given with its conserved first and last residue. Fields, in order: D gene, V gene, clone size, CDR3 length, J gene, CDR3 protein, CDR3 DNA. D genes are given only for firm matches. Size values are once, few and many counts, or a class for expanded clones, and some rows have none.

-	TRBV9	-	11	TRBJ2-2	CASTSTGELFF	TGTGCCAGCACTAGCACCGGGGAGCTGTTTTTT
TRBD2	TRBV4-3	-	17	TRBJ2-1	CASSQGGGGASYNEQFF	TGCGCCAGCAGCCAAGGTGGCGGGGGGGCCTCCTACAATGAGCAGTTCTTC
-	TRBV15	-	13	TRBJ2-3	CATSQDSGDTQYF	TGTGCCACCTCGCAGGATAGCGGAGATACGCAGTATTTT
-	TRBV29-1	-	13	TRBJ2-7	CSVVGDRAYEQYF	TGCAGCGTTGTAGGGGATCGGGCCTACGAGCAGTACTTC
-	TRBV9	-	13	TRBJ1-1	CASGSGLNTEAFF	TGTGCCAGCGGGAGCGGTTTGAACACTGAAGCTTTCTTT
TRBD1	TRBV27	-	20	TRBJ2-7	CASSPLPGTGRLASSYEQYF	TGTGCCAGCAGTCCCTTACCCGGGACAGGGCGATTGGCGAGCTCCTACGAGCAGTACTTC
TRBD1	TRBV6-6	-	16	TRBJ1-2	CASSYRGQGDNYGYTF	TGTGCCAGCAGTTACCGGGGACAGGGTGACAACTATGGCTACACCTTC
-	TRBV7-2	-	14	TRBJ2-5	CASSPRGLVETQYF	TGTGCCAGCAGCCCACGAGGGTTGGTGGAGACCCAGTACTTC
TRBD1	TRBV25-1	-	15	TRBJ2-1	CASSRRDREDNEQFF	TGTGCCAGCAGTCGCCGGGACAGGGAGGACAATGAGCAGTTCTTC
TRBD2	TRBV2	-	14	TRBJ2-1	CASSEGLAGNEQFF	TGTGCCAGCAGTGAAGGACTAGCGGGCAATGAGCAGTTCTTC
-	TRBV7-9	-	17	TRBJ1-2	CASSLDPWGRDNYGYTF	TGTGCCAGCAGCTTAGACCCCTGGGGCAGGGATAACTATGGCTACACCTTC
-	TRBV10-3	-	13	TRBJ1-3	CAIGTSSGNTIYF	TGTGCCATCGGGACATCCTCTGGAAACACCATATATTTT
TRBD2	TRBV6-1	-	15	TRBJ2-1	CASSDGTSGYNEQFF	TGTGCCAGCAGTGACGGGACTAGCGGATACAATGAGCAGTTCTTC
-	TRBV7-9	-	16	TRBJ2-1	CASSPRDFSSYNEQFF	TGTGCCAGCAGCCCCCGGGACTTTAGCTCCTACAATGAGCAGTTCTTC
-	TRBV2	-	13	TRBJ1-1	CASSVQGRGEAFF	TGTGCCAGCAGTGTGCAGGGGAGAGGTGAAGCTTTCTTT
-	TRBV6-5	once	15	TRBJ2-7	CASSYSTTSAYEQYF	TGTGCCAGCAGTTACTCGACGACTAGTGCCTACGAGCAGTACTTC
-	TRBV5-1	-	15	TRBJ2-3	CASSLDRIGADTQYF	TGCGCCAGCAGCTTGGACAGGATTGGCGCAGATACGCAGTATTTT
-	TRBV29-1	once	16	TRBJ2-6	CSVEGRGKAGANVLTF	TGCAGCGTTGAAGGCAGGGGAAAGGCTGGGGCCAACGTCCTGACTTTC
TRBD1	TRBV19	-	16	TRBJ2-5	CASSYGTGGIQETQYF	TGTGCCAGTAGTTATGGTACAGGGGGTATCCAAGAGACCCAGTACTTC
-	TRBV7-9	once	12	TRBJ2-3	CASSTSADTQYF	TGTGCCAGCAGCACATCCGCAGATACGCAGTATTTT
TRBD1	TRBV4-3	-	16	TRBJ1-3	CASSQETGARGNTIYF	TGCGCCAGCAGCCAAGAAACAGGGGCAAGGGGAAACACCATATATTTT
TRBD1	TRBV18	-	15	TRBJ1-5	CASSPSRTGEQPQHF	TGTGCCAGCTCACCAAGTCGGACAGGGGAACAGCCCCAGCATTTT
TRBD1	TRBV5-5	few	15	TRBJ1-1	CASSLSRQGRTEAFF	TGTGCCAGCAGCCTATCTAGACAGGGCAGGACTGAAGCTTTCTTT
TRBD1	TRBV4-3	-	16	TRBJ2-1	CASSQESGTGGNEQFF	TGCGCCAGCAGCCAAGAATCTGGGACAGGGGGCAATGAGCAGTTCTTC
TRBD2	TRBV10-3	-	17	TRBJ2-5	CAISEFLGLAAGETQYF	TGTGCCATCAGTGAGTTCTTGGGACTAGCGGCTGGAGAGACCCAGTACTTC
-	TRBV11-2	-	13	TRBJ2-2	CASSLVRDGELFF	TGTGCCAGCAGCTTAGTGCGGGACGGGGAGCTGTTTTTT
-	TRBV10-2	-	17	TRBJ2-6	CASSLGTPYSGANVLTF	TGCGCCAGCAGTTTAGGGACACCCTACTCTGGGGCCAACGTCCTGACTTTC
-	TRBV13	-	15	TRBJ1-6	CASSLRRVFGSPLHF	TGTGCCAGCAGCTTACGTCGAGTGTTCGGTTCACCCCTCCACTTT
TRBD1	TRBV27	-	15	TRBJ2-7	CASSSPGTGHYEQYF	TGTGCCAGCAGTTCCCCCGGGACAGGTCACTACGAGCAGTACTTC
TRBD1	TRBV4-2	-	18	TRBJ1-4	CASSQLGQAAATNEKLFF	TGTGCCAGCAGCCAACTGGGACAGGCAGCTGCAACTAATGAAAAACTGTTTTTT